The rows below give T cell receptor beta chains drawn from one sample of a study of T cells in Graves' hyperthyroidism and ophthalmopathy. TCRdb reanalysed the multiplex PCR reads using MiXCR and keeps one entry per CDR3 protein. The sample contains 600,000 or so distinct CDR3 sequences, 15% to 20% of which appear only once. The sample consisted of blood. All receptors derive from a woman aged 30 to 39 with Graves' hyperthyroidism. CDR3s include the opening cysteine and the closing phenylalanine or tryptophan. Clone size appears in some rows only: once, few, many, or a class for an expanded clone.

CASRDGRYQYEQYF | - | TRBV12-3/TRBV12-4
CASSYSVDRADTGELFF | few | TRBV6-2/TRBV6-3
CASSSPRGEMNQPQHF | many | TRBV6-2/TRBV6-3
CASSYTGRTNGYTF | few | TRBV6-6
CSAATSGRGSYEQYF | few | TRBV20-1
CASSLGIRRDYNEQFF | - | TRBV11-3
CASSSARDTEAFF | many | TRBV18
CASSRTWTRDDEQFF | few | TRBV4-1
CAWDFVAGVEQYF | few | TRBV30
CSARPGRPKETQYF | many | TRBV20-1
CASSADSLQYYEQYF | many | TRBV6-2/TRBV6-3
CASSLWGGLKRDNYEQYF | - | TRBV5-5
CASSFTPGYGYTF | - | TRBV5-5
CASGGDRGYEQYF | many | TRBV4-1
CASGRGADEQFF | - | TRBV12-3/TRBV12-4
CSVEAGPNEKLFF | - | TRBV29-1
CASSGGGLAGAVNEQFF | - | TRBV25-1
CASGPAGGYNEQFF | - | TRBV28
CASSPGPGGNTIYF | - | TRBV5-1
CALPHRGVWETQYF | - | TRBV19
CASSLVQGRAAQYF | many | TRBV27
CASSLATGVSNEQFF | many | TRBV5-1
CASSLDGYSGNTIYF | - | TRBV27
CASSLDPGGYNEQFF | - | TRBV11-2
CSARDKRRNYGYTF | few | TRBV20-1
CASTGHGETQYF | many | TRBV27